The present entry profiles one T cell receptor beta chain with its context. Its specificity is unknown. This record comes from a study of Ad26.COV2.S vaccination and SARS-CoV-2 variants. Study-wide context: Once or twice, 56 days apart, Ad26.COV2.S was delivered intramuscularly. Points from the study as a whole: Analytic work on TCR breadth and depth might have understated the full extent of total T cell responses.

The data were produced by immunoSEQ multiplex PCR, yet TCRdb's version contains in-frame clones alone and is incomplete. Of 300,000 to 350,000 clones listed, 90% are singletons. Treatment in this sample: roughly 18 received Ad26.COV2.S at low or high dose, single or two shots; 5 received placebo; per-sample allocation not given. Sampling was done on day 63 after the first vaccine or placebo injection. Adults aged 18-55 years in Boston included the donor. This vaccine is an Ad26 vector that expresses the Wuhan-strain SARS-CoV-2 spike. Germline V gene lookup returns CDR1 MNHEY and CDR2 SVGAGI. This CDR3 has 14 amino acids. Trimming removed 6 bases from V and 2 bases from J, with 11 bases in between.

Sequencing was performed on peripheral blood, taken in a trial of Ad26.COV2.S vaccine versus placebo. This receptor was taken from a person between 18 and 60 years old who received the Ad26.COV2.S COVID-19 vaccine or a placebo. The chain uses TRBV6-5 and TRBJ1-3; unclear D gene. In DNA, the CDR3 is TGTGCCAGCAGGGCCAAGAATACTGGAAACACCATATATTTT. This codes for CASRAKNTGNTIYF.